These 7 T cell receptor beta chains were sequenced from one sample in a study of neoadjuvant anti-PD-1 for oral cavity cancer. The repertoire was sequenced with immunoSEQ multiplex PCR; TCRdb's copy has only in-frame clones and lacks some. The sample has 12,000 to 15,000 clones, approximately 71% seen once. The specimen comprised PBMCs, sampled before nivolumab (anti-PD-1) treatment. The receptor set was obtained from a person aged 40 to 85 with oral cavity squamous cell carcinoma.

J is TRBJ2-7 and V is TRBV4-1, with TRBD1 identical over 7 bases. J gave up 5 bases and V 4 bases, and 14 bases lay outside the gene matches. This CDR3 is 16 amino acids long. Germline V gives CDR1 MGHRA, CDR2 YSYEKL. The CDR3 coding sequence is TGCGCCAGCAGCCTAGGCCTAAGGACAGGCTACAACGAGCAGTACTTC. It specifies CASSLGLRTGYNEQYF.

The rearrangement links TRBV7-9 to TRBJ1-6; no firm D call. CDR1 is SEHNR, CDR2 FQNEAQ, per germline (reference sequence). V lost 6 bases, J lost 7 bases, and 19 bases lay in between. The CDR3 runs to 16 residues. The CDR3 spells CASRFWTPSENSPLHF. DNA of the CDR3: TGTGCCAGCAGATTTTGGACGCCCTCAGAAAATTCACCCCTCCACTTT.

This chain links TRBV2 with TRBJ1-2; TRBD1 matches at 8 bases. CDR1 and CDR2 (germline): SNHLY, FYNNEI. This CDR3 has 13 residues. V dropped 6 bases and J dropped 8; count of bases not matched to a gene: 8. The DNA of the CDR3 is TGTGCCAGCAGGGGACAGGCGGAGGCGGGCTACACCTTC. Amino acid sequence: CASRGQAEAGYTF.

The chain uses TRBV15 and TRBJ1-2; 10 bases match TRBD1. Germline-derived CDR1 and CDR2 are LNHNV and YYDKDF (reference sequence). The CDR3 contains 15 residues. V trimming: 2 bases; J trimming: 4 bases; junction bases outside the gene matches: 4. The CDR3 DNA follows: TGTGCCACCAGCAGATCCGGGACAGGGGCCTATGGCTACACCTTC. Encoded protein: CATSRSGTGAYGYTF.

This clone has a handful of counts. The V and J genes are TRBV28 and TRBJ1-5; possibly TRBD1 for D (6 bases). V shed 4 bases and J shed 4 bases, with 14 bases lying between them. The V gene's germline CDR1 is MDHEN and CDR2 SYDVKM. This CDR3 comprises 15 residues. Here the CDR3 reads CASSSAQGLNQPQHF. CDR3 DNA sequence: TGTGCCAGCAGTTCAGCACAGGGATTAAATCAGCCCCAGCATTTT. The entire variable domain, with the rest obtained from reference TRBV28 and TRBJ1-5, is as follows: DVKVTQSSRYLVKRTGEKVFLECVQDMDHENMFWYRQDPGLGLRLIYFSYDVKMKEKGDIPEGYSVSREKKERFSLILESASTNQTSMYLCASSSAQGLNQPQHFGDGTRLSIL.

The V and J genes are TRBV5-1 and TRBJ2-1; 9 bases are shared with TRBD2. V lost 2 bases to trimming and J lost 3 bases; unmatched junction nucleotides: 3. Germline V gene lookup returns CDR1 SGHRS and CDR2 YFSETQ. The CDR3 contains 15 residues. CDR3 coding DNA: TGCGCCAGCAGCTTACTAGCGGGCAACTACAATGAGCAGTTCTTC. This translates into CASSLLAGNYNEQFF.

This chain links TRBV7-9 with TRBJ2-7, with D perhaps TRBD1 (6 bases). The V end lost 3 bases, the J end lost 6 bases, and 15 bases lay between the germline ends. From germline, CDR1 is SEHNR and CDR2 FQNEAQ (reference sequence). The CDR3 has 14 amino acids. The CDR3 here is CASSFTGTLLEQYF. The CDR3 region has the DNA TGTGCCAGCAGCTTCACCGGGACATTACTCGAGCAGTACTTC.